This T cell receptor beta chain is drawn from a study of blood T cell repertoires in COVID-19. This CDR3 is built from 14 residues. Trimming pared 7 bases from V and 5 bases from J, leaving 16 bases between. Germline V gene lookup returns CDR1 MNHEY and CDR2 SMNVEV (reference sequence). In the source study's methods: Researchers report that nucleated cell counts were estimated from reference gene primer amplification. The repertoire was sequenced with immunoSEQ multiplex PCR; TCRdb's copy has only in-frame clones and lacks some. From that table come the V and J calls and clone size; the DNA was used to work out D and trimming. The data hold some 200,000 clones, with roughly 90% observed a single time.

The sequencing sample was made of PBMCs or T cells enriched from blood (not recorded which). This chain joins TRBV27 and TRBJ2-3; TRBD2 might be the D (5 bases). This sequence originates from a young woman who had recovered from COVID-19. Written as DNA, the CDR3 is TGTGCCAGCACCCCCGCAGAGGGCGTAGATACGCAGTATTTT. Translated, it gives CASTPAEGVDTQYF.